Listed below are T cell receptor beta chains from one sample, sequenced in a study of beta chain features in type 1 diabetes. Here immunoSEQ multiplex PCR was the method, and the copy in TCRdb shows in-frame clones only, minus some. The sample carries some 150,000 clones, over 9.5% recorded once. The source material was naive CD4+ T cells from blood. These receptors were collected from a man between 18 and 35 years old in good health. The CDR3 runs from the conserved cysteine through the conserved F or W. The D gene is left open where the match is weak. Clone size is shown for a subset of rows, as once, few, many or a class of expanded clone.

J | length | D | size | V | DNA | CDR3
TRBJ2-2 | 17 | TRBD2 | . | TRBV9 | TGTGCCAGCAGCCCCCATAGCGGGGGCTCGAACACCGGGGAGCTGTTTTTT | CASSPHSGGSNTGELFF
TRBJ1-5 | 13 | TRBD1 | few | TRBV11-2 | TGTGCCAGCAGCTCGGACAGGTATCAGCCCCAGCATTTT | CASSSDRYQPQHF
TRBJ2-3 | 14 | TRBD1 | . | TRBV5-6 | TGTGCCAGCAGCCCCTGGACAGGGCGAGATACGCAGTATTTT | CASSPWTGRDTQYF
TRBJ2-3 | 17 | TRBD2 | few | TRBV28 | TGTGCCAGCAGTTTATTTCGTCGGCTAGCGGGCACAGATACGCAGTATTTT | CASSLFRRLAGTDTQYF
TRBJ1-5 | 13 | . | . | TRBV10-3 | TGTGCCATCACTGAACATAGCAATCAGCCCCAGCATTTT | CAITEHSNQPQHF
TRBJ2-5 | 15 | TRBD1 | . | TRBV19 | TGTGCCAGTAGTACCCGCCAGGGGGAAAGGGAGACCCAGTACTTC | CASSTRQGERETQYF
TRBJ2-7 | 15 | . | . | TRBV7-2 | TGTGCCAGCAGCTTACCTAGACAGAAGATCTACGAGCAGTACTTC | CASSLPRQKIYEQYF
TRBJ1-5 | 14 | TRBD1 | few | TRBV2 | TGTGCCAGCAGTCAGGGGGGCGCGGATCAGCCCCAGCATTTT | CASSQGGADQPQHF
TRBJ1-2 | 15 | TRBD1 | . | TRBV2 | TGTGCCAGCAGTGAAGGGGGGACAGGAGTATATGGCTACACCTTC | CASSEGGTGVYGYTF
TRBJ2-4 | 14 | TRBD1 | few | TRBV4-3 | TGCGCCAGCAGCCAAAAGGACAGGGGCAACATTCAGTACTTC | CASSQKDRGNIQYF
TRBJ2-3 | 16 | . | . | TRBV5-1 | TGCGCCAGCAGCCACCGGACAAACCCGAGCACAGATACGCAGTATTTT | CASSHRTNPSTDTQYF
TRBJ1-3 | 14 | . | few | TRBV11-2 | TGTGCCAGCAGCTCGTCGGGCTCTGGAAACACCATATATTTT | CASSSSGSGNTIYF
TRBJ2-7 | 12 | . | few | TRBV6-1 | TGTGCCACAAATATTACTCCCTACGAGCAGTACTTC | CATNITPYEQYF
TRBJ1-5 | 13 | . | . | TRBV5-8 | TGTGCCAGCAGCTTGGTGGGGAGTCAGCCCCAGCATTTT | CASSLVGSQPQHF
TRBJ1-1 | 16 | . | . | TRBV12-5 | TGTGCTAGTGGTTTGGTACTTGGGGGAGGGAGGACTGAAGCTTTCTTT | CASGLVLGGGRTEAFF
TRBJ2-1 | 11 | . | . | TRBV20-1 | TGCAGTGCTAGGTCCGGGACAGAGCAGTTCTTC | CSARSGTEQFF
TRBJ2-1 | 16 | . | few | TRBV5-6 | TGTGCCAGCAGCTTGGACGGGTTGGCAGGGGCACGGGAGCAGTTCTTC | CASSLDGLAGAREQFF
TRBJ1-4 | 14 | TRBD1 | . | TRBV6-5 | TGTGCCAGCAAACCGGGACAGTCAAATGAAAAACTGTTTTTT | CASKPGQSNEKLFF
TRBJ2-1 | 15 | . | . | TRBV9 | TGTGCCAGCAGCGTAGCGGCGGGGTTCTACAATGAGCAGTTCTTC | CASSVAAGFYNEQFF
TRBJ2-7 | 16 | TRBD1 | . | TRBV4-3 | TGCGCCAGCAGCCAAGGAGCCGGGACAGAGCCCTACGAGCAGTACTTC | CASSQGAGTEPYEQYF
TRBJ1-4 | 14 | TRBD1 | few | TRBV6-5 | TGTGCCAGCAGCCGGACAGGGGGGTATGAAAAACTGTTTTTT | CASSRTGGYEKLFF
TRBJ1-6 | 15 | TRBD1 | few | TRBV4-3 | TGCGCCAGCAGCCAAGGGACAGGGGTTAATTCACCCCTCCACTTT | CASSQGTGVNSPLHF
TRBJ1-3 | 13 | . | . | TRBV6-1 | TGTGCCAGCTGGACAGTCTCTGGAAACACCATATATTTT | CASWTVSGNTIYF
TRBJ2-7 | 13 | . | few | TRBV7-3 | TGTGCCAGCAGCCAAAAAGAGGGATCCGAGCAGTACTTC | CASSQKEGSEQYF
TRBJ2-2 | 13 | . | few | TRBV7-2 | TGTGCCAGCAGCTTTTCTAGCACCGGGGAGCTGTTTTTT | CASSFSSTGELFF
TRBJ2-7 | 14 | TRBD2 | . | TRBV28 | TGTGCCACCGGGACTAGCGGGGGACCCTACGAGCAGTACTTC | CATGTSGGPYEQYF
TRBJ2-7 | 14 | TRBD1 | . | TRBV2 | TGTGCCAGCAGTGAACTAGACAGGGTCAACGAGCAGTACTTC | CASSELDRVNEQYF
TRBJ1-4 | 12 | . | . | TRBV30 | TGTGCCTGGAGTGTACAGAATGAAAAACTGTTTTTT | CAWSVQNEKLFF
TRBJ2-4 | 15 | . | few | TRBV6-5 | TGTGCCAGCAGTTACGGTCGCGGGATAAGGCACATTCAGTACTTC | CASSYGRGIRHIQYF
TRBJ1-5 | 17 | . | . | TRBV6-1 | TGTGCCAGCAGTGGGGGGGGCGGACTGAGAAGCAATCAGCCCCAGCATTTT | CASSGGGGLRSNQPQHF
TRBJ2-7 | 15 | TRBD2 | . | TRBV5-1 | TGCGCCAGCAGCTTGCGACTAGCGGGGACCCACGAGCAGTACTTC | CASSLRLAGTHEQYF
TRBJ2-1 | 16 | . | few | TRBV10-1 | TGCGCCAGCAGTGAGTCACAACCACGTCAGGGGAATGAGCAGTTCTTC | CASSESQPRQGNEQFF
TRBJ1-1 | 13 | . | few | TRBV7-9 | TGTGCCAGCAGCCGCAGCGGGAACACTGAAGCTTTCTTT | CASSRSGNTEAFF
TRBJ2-1 | 11 | . | many | TRBV2 | TGTGCCAGCAGCCCATACAATGAGCAGTTCTTC | CASSPYNEQFF
TRBJ2-7 | 14 | . | many | TRBV4-3 | TGCGCCAGCAGCCAAGAGACTGATCCCTACGAGCAGTACTTC | CASSQETDPYEQYF
TRBJ2-7 | 14 | . | . | TRBV7-3 | TGTGCCAGCAGCCTACGGGGGACAGACTCCGAGCAGTACTTC | CASSLRGTDSEQYF
TRBJ2-7 | 14 | . | few | TRBV15 | TGTGCCACCAGCAGGAGTCTAGCGACCTACGAGCAGTACTTC | CATSRSLATYEQYF
TRBJ1-5 | 13 | . | few | TRBV7-2 | TGTGCCAGCAGCTCGTCTCCCAGGGGGCCCCAGCATTTT | CASSSSPRGPQHF
TRBJ2-4 | 13 | TRBD1 | few | TRBV7-2 | TGTGCCAGCAGCTCCGGGACAGGGACCATTCAGTACTTC | CASSSGTGTIQYF
TRBJ2-5 | 13 | TRBD2 | few | TRBV6-5 | TGTGCCAGCAGTTGGGACTACATGGAGACCCAGTACTTC | CASSWDYMETQYF
TRBJ1-5 | 15 | . | few | TRBV7-6 | TGTGCCAGCAGCTTAGGTTCAGGGCTCAATCAGCCCCAGCATTTT | CASSLGSGLNQPQHF
TRBJ1-2 | 12 | . | . | TRBV6-1 | TGTGCCAGCAGTGACACATTCCATGGCTACACCTTC | CASSDTFHGYTF
TRBJ1-5 | 15 | . | . | TRBV7-2 | TGTGCCAGCAGCTTAGTGGCAGGGAGCAATCAGCCCCAGCATTTT | CASSLVAGSNQPQHF
TRBJ2-2 | 15 | TRBD1 | many | TRBV13 | TGTGCCAGCAGCCGTGACAGGGGGCTGACCGGGGAGCTGTTTTTT | CASSRDRGLTGELFF
TRBJ2-1 | 14 | TRBD1 | many | TRBV5-1 | TGCGCCAGCAGCTCAGGGGGCGCAGGCAATGAGCAGTTCTTC | CASSSGGAGNEQFF
TRBJ2-1 | 13 | TRBD2 | many | TRBV12-5 | TGTGCTAGTGGCCTCGGGAGGCGGAATGAGCAGTTCTTC | CASGLGRRNEQFF
TRBJ1-6 | 17 | . | . | TRBV7-9 | TGTGCCAGCAGCTTACAGAGCGGGAGCTCCTATAATTCACCCCTCCACTTT | CASSLQSGSSYNSPLHF
TRBJ2-6 | 15 | . | . | TRBV4-2 | TGTGCCAGCAGCCAAGATCGTTTTGGGGCCAACGTCCTGACTTTC | CASSQDRFGANVLTF
TRBJ1-4 | 14 | . | few | TRBV30 | TGTGCCTGGAGTGTACTTGCAACTAATGAAAAACTGTTTTTT | CAWSVLATNEKLFF
TRBJ1-4 | 14 | . | few | TRBV7-3 | TGTGCCAGCTTCGGGTTCGCCACTAATGAAAAACTGTTTTTT | CASFGFATNEKLFF
TRBJ1-6 | 16 | . | few | TRBV6-5 | TGTGCCAGCAGTTACTCGAATGTCGCCGGGAATTCACCCCTCCACTTT | CASSYSNVAGNSPLHF
TRBJ1-1 | 12 | . | . | TRBV6-5 | TGTGCCAGCAGTGAATACTCGGGAGAAGCTTTCTTT | CASSEYSGEAFF
TRBJ2-3 | 14 | TRBD1 | . | TRBV14 | TGTGCCAGCAGGAGGGCAGGGGGTGGAGATACGCAGTATTTT | CASRRAGGGDTQYF